A single sample gave rise to the 28 T cell receptor beta chains below, sequenced in a study of T cell repertoires in cytomegalovirus infection. A single record per CDR3 protein comes from TCRdb applying MiXCR to the reads. The repertoire holds about 450,000 distinct CDR3 sequences, with about 33% as singletons. Sequenced material: PBMCs. The receptors were gathered from a human donor in good health (CMV status not recorded). Some clones in this sample may be carry-over from other donors' samples.

This clonotype was observed many times. This rearrangement joins TRBV6-1 to TRBJ2-1; D call uncertain. With 0 bases removed from V and 7 bases from J, the gap between germline ends came to 7 bases. Germline-derived CDR1 and CDR2 are MNHNS and SASEGT. CDR3 size: 13 residues. CDR3 coding DNA: TGTGCCAGCAGTGAAGCAGGGTGGAATGAGCAGTTCTTC. It yields the protein CASSEAGWNEQFF.

This clonotype came up a few times. The V and J genes are TRBV7-2 and TRBJ2-7; D may be TRBD2 (5 bases). The germline gives CDR1 SGHTA, CDR2 FQGNSA. This CDR3 has 16 amino acids. Trimming shortened V by 4 bases and J by 1 base, and 17 bases separated the two germline ends. The CDR3 DNA is TGTGCCAGCAGCTACACCGACTACGCTGTTTCCTACGAGCAGTACTTC. This codes for CASSYTDYAVSYEQYF.

This clonotype was detected ten times or more. The chain links TRBV2 to TRBJ1-5; TRBD1 might be the D (5 bases). The germline CDR1 and CDR2 sequences are SNHLY and FYNNEI. This CDR3 is 15 amino acids long. V was clipped by 1 base and J by 2 bases, with 9 bases between them. CDR3 DNA sequence: TGTGCCAGCAGTGAAGGTCGGGGGGGCAATCAGCCCCAGCATTTT. Protein product: CASSEGRGGNQPQHF.

In this sample, this clonotype turned up many times. This chain connects TRBV7-6 to TRBJ2-5; tentatively, D is TRBD2 (5 bases). V lost 5 bases, J lost 5 bases, and 21 bases lay in between. Germline CDR1 SGHVS, CDR2 FNYEAQ. The CDR3 extends over 16 amino acids. The CDR3 coding sequence is TGTGCCAGCAGCCCTCCGACCGGGAAGCCTCCCGAGACCCAGTACTTC. Translating it yields CASSPPTGKPPETQYF.

The chain carries TRBV12-3 or TRBV12-4 and TRBJ2-2; 10 nucleotides line up with TRBD2. The V and J ends lost 8 bases and 6 bases, in that order; junction bases with no gene match: 6. The CDR3 loop spans 14 amino acids. As DNA, the CDR3 is TGTGCCAGCGAGTTAGCGGGGGGTTCCGGGGAGCTGTTTTTT. Its protein is CASELAGGSGELFF.

As for this clonotype: One end of the junction fails to match germline, which may point to a read error. CDR3: CDSSYYRTSTDTQYF. CDR3 DNA: TGTGACAGCAGTTACTATCGCACTAGCACAGATACGCAGTATTTT. The chain joins TRBV6-5 to TRBJ2-3; no clear D. Germline CDR1 is MNHEY and CDR2 is SVGAGI. The CDR3 runs 15 residues.

This clonotype was detected a few times. V gene TRBV4-1 combines with J gene TRBJ2-1; no firm D call. CDR1 is MGHRA, CDR2 YSYEKL, per germline. With 3 bases removed from V and 10 bases from J, the gap between germline ends came to 10 bases. The CDR3 sequence is 12 residues long. CDR3 protein: CASSQHTDEQFF. The DNA for the CDR3 is TGCGCCAGCAGCCAGCATACAGACGAGCAGTTCTTC.

This clonotype was seen more than once but under ten times. This chain links TRBV20-1 with TRBJ1-2; a possible D gene is TRBD1 (5 bases). V was clipped by 6 bases and J by 4 bases, with 18 bases between them. Germline CDR1 is DFQATT and CDR2 is SNEGSKA (reference sequence). This CDR3 region has 14 residues. The CDR3 is CSARPGDRLYGYTF. The CDR3 nucleotides are TGCAGTGCCCGCCCTGGGGACCGACTCTATGGCTACACCTTC.

The genes are TRBV19 and TRBJ1-5, with a weak D call TRBD1 (5 bases). Germline loops: CDR1 LNHDA, CDR2 SQIVND (reference sequence). The ends were cut back, 7 bases at V and 0 bases at J, with 10 bases in the middle. The CDR3 sequence is 14 residues long. In nucleotides, the CDR3 is TGTGCCAGTATCGCCAGGGATAGCAATCAGCCCCAGCATTTT. Translating gives CASIARDSNQPQHF.

This clonotype was detected ten times or more. The V call is TRBV7-9, the J call TRBJ1-3; a possible D gene is TRBD1 (6 bases). The CDR3 length is 17 residues. In germline, CDR1 is SEHNR, CDR2 FQNEAQ (reference sequence). V dropped 5 bases and J dropped 0 bases, with 17 bases sitting between them. CDR3 in DNA: TGTGCCAGCAGCCGTCACGGGGGCGGAATCTCTGGAAACACCATATATTTT. Amino acid sequence: CASSRHGGGISGNTIYF.

The CDR3 loop is CASSHGSLEDTIYF. In nucleotides, the CDR3 is TGTGCCAGCAGCCATGGGTCCCTGGAGGACACCATATATTTT. The V call is TRBV28, the J call TRBJ1-3, with no clear D. V gave up 6 bases and J gave up 8 bases, with 17 bases separating them. This CDR3 is built from 14 residues. Per the germline V gene, CDR1 is MDHEN and CDR2 is SYDVKM.

This clonotype occurred many times. The J gene is TRBJ1-5, the V gene TRBV12-3 or TRBV12-4; maybe TRBD1 (5 bases). Trimming cost V 3 bases and J 5 bases, with 14 bases left between them. The CDR3 length is 15 residues. Here the CDR3 DNA reads TGTGCCAGCAGTTTGGAGGGAAGAGGGGATCAGCCCCAGCATTTT. Protein: CASSLEGRGDQPQHF.

The V and J genes are TRBV6-1 and TRBJ1-1; 7 bases align to TRBD1. Per the germline V gene, CDR1 is MNHNS and CDR2 is SASEGT. The V gene end was trimmed by 5 bases and the J gene end by 7 bases; junction bases not matched to a gene: 7. CDR3 size: 13 residues. CDR3 in DNA: TGTGCCAGCAGTAACAGGGGAAGGGGTGAAGCTTTCTTT. This codes for CASSNRGRGEAFF.

The sample holds a few counts of this clonotype. The chain joins TRBV6-4 to TRBJ2-1; perhaps D is TRBD1 or TRBD2 (5 bases each). CDR3 size: 15 residues. In germline, CDR1 is MRHNA, CDR2 SNTAGT. Trimming removed 5 bases at V and 1 base at J, with 12 bases between. CDR3 in amino acids: CASSPEGMSYNEQFF. The CDR3 nucleotides read TGTGCCAGCAGTCCCGAGGGGATGTCCTACAATGAGCAGTTCTTC.

This clonotype was counted a few times. Written as DNA, the CDR3 is TGTGCCAGCAGCTTCCGGGCCACCGTACTGAACACTGAAGCTTTCTTT. Amino acid sequence: CASSFRATVLNTEAFF. The rearrangement joins TRBV7-2 to TRBJ1-1; D is uncertain. The CDR3 runs 16 residues. Germline V CDR1 and CDR2: SGHTA, FQGNSA. V lost 3 bases, J lost 0 bases, and 14 bases lay in between.

The V gene is TRBV6-5, the J gene TRBJ2-3; D might be TRBD2 (7 bases). V lost 0 bases and J 2 bases, leaving 21 bases between the germline ends. This CDR3 has 19 amino acids. Germline assignment: CDR1 MNHEY and CDR2 SVGAGI. The CDR3 reads CASSYSTVAAGALTDTQYF. The CDR3 DNA reads as TGTGCCAGCAGTTACTCGACAGTCGCGGCGGGGGCTCTCACAGATACGCAGTATTTT.

The chain recombines TRBV5-1 with TRBJ1-2, with D tentatively TRBD1 (5 bases). The CDR3 is made up of 15 amino acids. CDR1 and CDR2 from the germline V gene are SGHRS and YFSETQ. Trimming removed 4 bases from V and 8 bases from J, with 21 bases in between. CDR3 nucleotides: TGCGCCAGCAGCCCGACCCCTCAGGGCCGAAACGGCTACACCTTC. Translation: CASSPTPQGRNGYTF.

In this sample, this clonotype turned up a few times. The chain couples TRBV7-2 to TRBJ1-3; D gene uncertain. V gave up 10 bases and J gave up 4 bases, with 20 bases separating them. The CDR3 has 15 residues. Germline V gene sequence: CDR1 SGHTA, CDR2 FQGNSA. CDR3 in DNA: TGTGCCACAGTTAGCTGGCCGGGTGCGGGAAACACCATATATTTT. It yields the protein CATVSWPGAGNTIYF.

The rearrangement links TRBV7-9 to TRBJ2-1; no reliable D call. V was cut by 2 bases and J by 0 bases, with 8 bases left in between. This CDR3 contains 15 residues. Per the germline V gene, CDR1 is SEHNR and CDR2 is FQNEAQ (reference sequence). The DNA of the CDR3 is TGTGCCAGCAGCTTATCCGAAACCTCCTACAATGAGCAGTTCTTC. Translating gives CASSLSETSYNEQFF.

This clonotype was seen only a few times. V gene TRBV19 combines with J gene TRBJ2-1; D is undetermined. The CDR3 runs 13 residues. CDR1 LNHDA and CDR2 SQIVND come from the germline V gene (reference sequence). Trimming removed 3 bases at V and 8 bases at J, with 11 bases between. The CDR3 loop is CASSMVRSDEQFF. The DNA for the CDR3 is TGTGCCAGTAGTATGGTGCGCAGTGATGAGCAGTTCTTC.

This clonotype has a handful of counts. V gene TRBV2 combines with J gene TRBJ2-2; either TRBD1 or TRBD2 may fit D (5 bases each). Germline CDR1 and CDR2: SNHLY and FYNNEI. CDR3 length: 14 amino acids. Trimming removed 10 bases from V and 3 bases from J, with 15 bases in between. The CDR3 sequence is CAIGTWRDTGELFF. The CDR3 DNA follows: TGTGCCATAGGGACGTGGAGAGACACCGGGGAGCTGTTTTTT. The full variable domain, with the rest looked up from reference TRBV2 and TRBJ2-2, is EPEVTQTPSHQVTQMGQEVILRCVPISNHLYFYWYRQILGQKVEFLVSFYNNEISEKSEIFDDQFSVERPDGSNFTLKIRSTKLEDSAMYFCAIGTWRDTGELFFGEGSRLTVL.

This sequence joins TRBV7-7 and TRBJ2-2; no clear D gene. CDR3 length: 12 amino acids. Germline V lookup: CDR1 SSHAT, CDR2 FNYEAQ (reference sequence). V gave up 5 bases and J gave up 7 bases, with 8 bases separating them. The CDR3 DNA reads as TGTGCCAGCAGCCGAGGAGACGGGGAGCTGTTTTTT. This encodes CASSRGDGELFF.

On this clonotype itself: This CDR3 fails to terminate in the conserved phenylalanine or tryptophan, so it likely reflects a read error. This chain uses TRBV11-2 with TRBJ2-7, with D maybe TRBD1 (6 bases). Per the germline V gene, CDR1 is SGHAT and CDR2 is FQNNGV. V was trimmed by 5 bases and J by 1 base, leaving 9 bases between them. This CDR3 is built from 13 residues. This CDR3 reads CASSPDRSYEQYL. The CDR3, as DNA: TGTGCCAGCAGCCCGGACAGATCCTACGAGCAGTACTTA.

Ten or more counts support this clonotype. The chain couples TRBV10-3 to TRBJ2-1; D gene unclear. This CDR3 has 16 residues. V dropped 2 bases and J dropped 5 bases, with 16 bases sitting between them. In germline, CDR1 is ENHRY, CDR2 SYGVKD. The CDR3 DNA reads as TGTGCCATCAGTGAGCCACGAGGAGCCACCAACAATGAGCAGTTCTTC. Its protein is CAISEPRGATNNEQFF.

This clonotype was picked up many times. The rearrangement uses TRBV7-2 and TRBJ1-5; possibly TRBD1 for D (6 bases). The CDR3 sequence is 15 residues long. The ends were cut back, 3 bases at V and 2 bases at J, with 11 bases in the middle. The germline V gene has CDR1 SGHTA and CDR2 FQGNSA. The CDR3: CASSFTGLGNQPQHF. CDR3 coding DNA: TGTGCCAGCAGCTTTACAGGGCTGGGCAATCAGCCCCAGCATTTT. The full variable domain, in which reference TRBV7-2 and TRBJ1-5 provide the parts outside the CDR3, is GAGVSQSPSNKVTEKGKDVELRCDPISGHTALYWYRQSLGQGLEFLIYFQGNSAPDKSGLPSDRFSAERTGGSVSTLTIQRTQQEDSAVYLCASSFTGLGNQPQHFGDGTRLSIL.

There are a few counts of this clonotype. The rearrangement uses TRBV20-1 and TRBJ1-4; D uncertain. The V gene's germline CDR1 is DFQATT and CDR2 SNEGSKA (reference sequence). The germline V and J ends were trimmed by 6 bases and 3 bases, with 11 bases remaining between them. The CDR3 has 13 amino acids. CDR3 bases: TGCAGTGCGCTGGCGGGATCTAATGAAAAACTGTTTTTT. Translated: CSALAGSNEKLFF.

The chain combines TRBV24-1 with TRBJ2-1; D call uncertain. The V gene lost 4 bases and the J gene lost 5 bases, with 8 bases spanning the gap. The CDR3 runs to 13 residues. The germline CDR1 and CDR2 sequences are KGHDR and SFDVKD. The CDR3 region has the DNA TGTGCCACCAGTGAGTGGCCCAACAATGAGCAGTTCTTC. This gives the protein CATSEWPNNEQFF.

Ten or more counts support this clonotype. This chain joins TRBV10-3 and TRBJ2-7; TRBD1 aligns across 9 bases. This CDR3 contains 13 residues. CDR1 and CDR2 (germline): ENHRY, SYGVKD. Germline trimming cut 6 bases from V and 5 bases from J; bases unmatched to any gene: 5. The CDR3 loop is CAISRDRANEQYF. The CDR3 coding sequence is TGTGCCATCAGCCGGGACAGGGCTAACGAGCAGTACTTC.